The clone carrying this T cell receptor beta chain was observed at least ten times. Its specificity is unknown. Genomic DNA, serving as template, underwent TCR beta VDJ and CDR3 profiling. TCRdb independently ran MiXCR on the reads; one entry per CDR3 protein. The data contain some 210,000 distinct CDR3 sequences, approximately 60% of them singletons. The data stem from a study of CD8+CD57+ T cells in acquired aplastic anemia. Study-wide results and caveats: A set of 25 to 30 CD8+ CDR3 sequences was shared between patients and controls, and these sequences appeared highly expressed in patients.

This clonotype was sampled from a human donor in good health. The specimen sequenced was sorted CD4+, CD8+, or CD8+CD57+ T cells (not recorded which) from PBMCs.

The CDR3 sequence is CASSLPGQRNNEQFF. CDR3 bases: TGTGCCAGCAGCCTGCCTGGACAGAGAAACAATGAGCAGTTCTTC. The chain links TRBV7-9 to TRBJ2-1; possibly TRBD1 for D (6 bases). The V gene lost 5 bases and the J gene lost 5 bases, with 16 bases spanning the gap. The CDR3 loop spans 15 amino acids. Germline V gives CDR1 SEHNR, CDR2 FQNEAQ (reference sequence).